This TCR beta chain was documented in a study of blood T cell repertoires in COVID-19. Study-level background: The United States, Italy and Spain provided the acute and convalescent COVID-19 samples.

Here immunoSEQ multiplex PCR was the method, and the copy in TCRdb shows in-frame clones only, minus some. This repertoire shows 70,000 or so clones, more than 70% found once; its top ten account for approximately 50%. Germline CDR1 reads ENHRY; CDR2 reads SYGVKD. This CDR3 has 19 residues. Trimming removed 6 bases at V and 1 base at J, with 25 bases between. Sequencing was done on a sample of peripheral blood. This receptor was obtained from a human donor in a cohort sampled during active COVID-19. The rearrangement links TRBV10-3 to TRBJ1-3, with D perhaps TRBD1 (6 bases). CDR3 DNA: TGTGCCATCAGACCCTTCCAGATGACAGGTTCTGAATCTGGAAACACCATATATTTT. Protein: CAIRPFQMTGSESGNTIYF.